These 3 T cell receptor beta chains originate from one sample sequenced in a study of CD8 T cells in Susac syndrome. RNA was extracted with the RNeasy kit, and a quantity of roughly 0.5 to 1 ug was reverse transcribed using random hexamers. TCRdb redid the calling of the immunoSEQ multiplex PCR reads with MiXCR, one entry per CDR3 protein. The data hold about 170,000 distinct CDR3 sequences, with approximately 95% observed a single time. Sequencing used CD4+ T cells from PBMCs. The source is a human donor with Susac syndrome.

The chain combines TRBV7-3 with TRBJ2-1; the match to TRBD2 covers 10 bases. Germline CDR1 is SGHTA and CDR2 is FQGTGA. The CDR3 is 14 amino acids. With V trimmed by 2 bases and J by 10 bases, 5 bases remained unmatched. This CDR3 reads CASSLGFSGREQFF. For the CDR3, the DNA is TGTGCCAGCAGCTTAGGGTTTAGCGGGAGGGAGCAGTTCTTC.

The chain recombines TRBV20-1 with TRBJ1-6; D might be TRBD1 (6 bases). This CDR3 region has 15 residues. With 8 bases removed from V and 5 bases from J, the gap between germline ends came to 19 bases. Germline loops: CDR1 DFQATT, CDR2 SNEGSKA (reference sequence). CDR3 amino acids: CSTRRTAANNSPLHF. DNA for the CDR3: TGCAGTACCCGACGGACAGCGGCAAATAATTCACCCCTCCACTTT.

The V and J genes are TRBV5-8 and TRBJ2-5, with D perhaps matching TRBD1 or TRBD2 (5 bases each). The CDR3 has 14 amino acids. The germline V and J ends were trimmed by 4 bases and 4 bases, with 14 bases remaining between them. The germline V gene has CDR1 SGHTS and CDR2 YDEGEE. The CDR3 DNA reads TGTGCCAGCAGCCGCCGGGGCCCTAGAGAGACCCAGTACTTC. It is translated as CASSRRGPRETQYF.